This paragraph reports one T cell receptor beta chain. Its cognate antigen is unknown. Germline V gene sequence: CDR1 SGHTA, CDR2 FQGNSA. V lost 5 bases to trimming and J lost 8 bases, with 15 bases between them. This CDR3 region has 13 residues. The assay was immunoSEQ multiplex PCR, and TCRdb's table has in-frame clones only and misses some. Altogether about 470,000 clones are present, about 76% being singletons, with the ten largest covering approximately 13%. This sample was included in a study of shared clonotypes between healthy human individuals. General study findings and limits: The diversity represented, both genetic and in exposure history, was limited by few donors.

The source is a woman aged 40-49 years in good health. Some clones in this sample may be carry-over from other donors' samples. V and J are TRBV7-2 and TRBJ1-2; a weak D match, TRBD1 (5 bases). The source material was PBMCs. CDR3 in DNA: TGTGCCAGCAGCCCCGCCGGGACTTTCGGCTACACCTTC. Translating it yields CASSPAGTFGYTF.